A selection of T cell receptor beta chains follows, all from one sample in a study of blood T cell repertoires in COVID-19. Libraries were prepared by immunoSEQ multiplex PCR; TCRdb keeps only in-frame clonotypes and omits some of them. Of some 90,000 clones listed, 70% to 85% are singletons. The sample consisted of peripheral blood. These receptors all come from a man between 65 and 80 years old with active or convalescent COVID-19. Both conserved end residues are part of each CDR3. The order of the fields is J gene, V gene, D gene, clone size, CDR3 protein, CDR3 DNA. D genes are given only for firm matches. Expanded clones get a size class; other rows say once, few or many, or leave the size out.

j_gene: TRBJ1-1; v_gene: TRBV11-2; d_gene: NA; abundance: NA; CDR3aa: CASSLNRVGTEAFF; CDR3nt: TGTGCCAGCAGCTTAAACAGGGTGGGCACTGAAGCTTTCTTT
j_gene: TRBJ2-1; v_gene: TRBV4-2; d_gene: TRBD2; abundance: once; CDR3aa: CASSHSLLAGTSGGALNEQFF; CDR3nt: TGTGCCAGCAGCCACTCCCTCTTGGCGGGTACTAGCGGGGGGGCTCTTAATGAGCAGTTCTTC
j_gene: TRBJ1-5; v_gene: TRBV10-3; d_gene: NA; abundance: NA; CDR3aa: CAISESGGNNQPQHF; CDR3nt: TGTGCCATCAGTGAGTCCGGGGGAAACAATCAGCCCCAGCATTTT
j_gene: TRBJ1-2; v_gene: TRBV13; d_gene: NA; abundance: NA; CDR3aa: CASSPTSHRMIYGYTF; CDR3nt: TGTGCCAGCAGCCCAACAAGTCACCGAATGATCTATGGCTACACCTTC
j_gene: TRBJ2-7; v_gene: TRBV4-3; d_gene: NA; abundance: NA; CDR3aa: CASSQVIGQHYEQYF; CDR3nt: TGCGCCAGCAGCCAAGTAATCGGACAGCACTACGAGCAGTACTTC
j_gene: TRBJ1-6; v_gene: TRBV7-9; d_gene: TRBD1; abundance: few; CDR3aa: CASSLGQGFDSPLHF; CDR3nt: TGTGCCAGCAGCTTGGGACAGGGGTTTGATTCACCCCTCCACTTT
j_gene: TRBJ2-4; v_gene: TRBV11-3; d_gene: NA; abundance: NA; CDR3aa: CASSLGGGEHRRSF; CDR3nt: TGTGCCAGCAGCTTAGGAGGGGGGGAGCACCGCCGCTCCTTC
j_gene: TRBJ2-5; v_gene: TRBV9; d_gene: TRBD2; abundance: NA; CDR3aa: CASSARGENRETQYF; CDR3nt: TGTGCCAGCAGCGCCCGGGGGGAGAATAGAGAGACCCAGTACTTC
j_gene: TRBJ2-2; v_gene: TRBV12-3/TRBV12-4; d_gene: NA; abundance: NA; CDR3aa: CASSFQGTGELFF; CDR3nt: TGTGCCAGCAGTTTTCAGGGAACCGGGGAGCTGTTTTTT
j_gene: TRBJ2-2; v_gene: TRBV7-9; d_gene: TRBD1; abundance: NA; CDR3aa: CASIPRDRTGGTGELFF; CDR3nt: TGTGCCAGCATCCCCAGGGACCGGACAGGGGGAACCGGGGAGCTGTTTTTT
j_gene: TRBJ2-3; v_gene: TRBV5-4; d_gene: NA; abundance: NA; CDR3aa: CASSLAVAVGSTDTQYF; CDR3nt: TGTGCCAGCAGCTTGGCCGTGGCGGTCGGGAGCACAGATACGCAGTATTTT
j_gene: TRBJ1-1; v_gene: TRBV11-3; d_gene: NA; abundance: NA; CDR3aa: CASSLHIGGGGAEAFF; CDR3nt: TGTGCCAGCAGCTTACATATCGGGGGTGGTGGGGCTGAAGCTTTCTTT
j_gene: TRBJ1-1; v_gene: TRBV7-6; d_gene: TRBD1; abundance: NA; CDR3aa: CASSLLGGQGRMNTEAFF; CDR3nt: TGTGCCAGCAGCTTATTGGGGGGACAGGGAAGGATGAACACTGAAGCTTTCTTT
j_gene: TRBJ2-7; v_gene: TRBV7-2; d_gene: TRBD2; abundance: few; CDR3aa: CASSITSGYEQYF; CDR3nt: TGTGCCAGCAGCATCACTAGCGGGTACGAGCAGTACTTC
j_gene: TRBJ2-5; v_gene: TRBV10-3; d_gene: NA; abundance: NA; CDR3aa: CAISDRFQETQYF; CDR3nt: TGTGCCATCAGTGACAGATTCCAAGAGACCCAGTACTTC
j_gene: TRBJ2-7; v_gene: TRBV10-1; d_gene: TRBD1; abundance: NA; CDR3aa: CASMRGQGPYEQYF; CDR3nt: TGCGCCAGCATGAGAGGACAGGGACCCTACGAGCAGTACTTC
j_gene: TRBJ1-4; v_gene: TRBV15; d_gene: NA; abundance: NA; CDR3aa: CATSPRGGAAREKLFF; CDR3nt: TGTGCCACCAGCCCTAGGGGGGGGGCAGCGAGGGAAAAACTGTTTTTT
j_gene: TRBJ2-2; v_gene: TRBV29-1; d_gene: TRBD2; abundance: NA; CDR3aa: CSAKTSGGLNTGELFF; CDR3nt: TGCAGCGCGAAGACTAGCGGGGGGCTGAACACCGGGGAGCTGTTTTTT
j_gene: TRBJ1-2; v_gene: TRBV5-4; d_gene: TRBD1; abundance: NA; CDR3aa: CASSTRGLSNYGYTF; CDR3nt: TGTGCCAGCAGCACCAGGGGGCTCTCTAACTATGGCTACACCTTC
j_gene: TRBJ2-1; v_gene: TRBV5-6; d_gene: TRBD2; abundance: NA; CDR3aa: CASSLAGTSGNNEQFF; CDR3nt: TGTGCCAGCAGCTTGGCCGGGACTAGCGGTAACAATGAGCAGTTCTTC
j_gene: TRBJ1-1; v_gene: TRBV6-5; d_gene: TRBD1; abundance: NA; CDR3aa: CASSYTQGAAAFF; CDR3nt: TGTGCCAGCAGTTATACCCAGGGGGCAGCGGCTTTCTTT
j_gene: TRBJ2-3; v_gene: TRBV9; d_gene: TRBD2; abundance: NA; CDR3aa: CASSVVGGGLTDTQYF; CDR3nt: TGTGCCAGCAGCGTAGTGGGCGGGGGGTTGACAGATACGCAGTATTTT
j_gene: TRBJ1-6; v_gene: TRBV12-3/TRBV12-4; d_gene: NA; abundance: NA; CDR3aa: CASSGAGNSPLHF; CDR3nt: TGTGCCAGCTCAGGGGCGGGCAATTCACCCCTCCACTTT
j_gene: TRBJ1-2; v_gene: TRBV27; d_gene: NA; abundance: NA; CDR3aa: CASSLNQNRYGYTF; CDR3nt: TGTGCCAGCAGTTTAAATCAGAATCGCTATGGCTACACCTTC
j_gene: TRBJ2-3; v_gene: TRBV10-1; d_gene: TRBD2; abundance: few; CDR3aa: CASSRTSGVDTQYF; CDR3nt: TGCGCCAGCAGTCGGACTAGCGGGGTAGATACGCAGTATTTT
j_gene: TRBJ1-3; v_gene: TRBV11-2; d_gene: NA; abundance: NA; CDR3aa: CASSLVLGAIRGNTIYF; CDR3nt: TGTGCCAGCAGCTTAGTGCTGGGGGCTATCCGCGGAAACACCATATATTTT
j_gene: TRBJ2-2; v_gene: TRBV18; d_gene: TRBD1; abundance: NA; CDR3aa: CASSPNGQGAFTGELFF; CDR3nt: TGTGCCAGCTCACCAAATGGACAGGGGGCCTTCACCGGGGAGCTGTTTTTT
j_gene: TRBJ1-2; v_gene: TRBV5-1; d_gene: NA; abundance: NA; CDR3aa: CASSYSGTTDGYTF; CDR3nt: TGCGCCAGCAGCTATTCCGGGACAACCGATGGCTACACCTTC
j_gene: TRBJ1-2; v_gene: TRBV10-3; d_gene: TRBD1; abundance: NA; CDR3aa: CAISEPRTGKLNGYTF; CDR3nt: TGTGCCATCAGTGAGCCAAGGACAGGGAAGCTAAATGGCTACACCTTC
j_gene: TRBJ1-1; v_gene: TRBV9; d_gene: NA; abundance: NA; CDR3aa: CASSSEGSGRANTEAFF; CDR3nt: TGTGCCAGCAGCTCAGAGGGCTCCGGGAGAGCGAACACTGAAGCTTTCTTT
j_gene: TRBJ2-2; v_gene: TRBV7-2; d_gene: TRBD2; abundance: NA; CDR3aa: CASSQGGLAGHRELFF; CDR3nt: TGTGCCAGCAGCCAAGGGGGACTAGCGGGCCACCGGGAGCTGTTTTTT
j_gene: TRBJ2-7; v_gene: TRBV11-2; d_gene: TRBD2; abundance: few; CDR3aa: CASSLYSGGSNEQYF; CDR3nt: TGTGCCAGCAGCTTATACTCGGGAGGTAGCAACGAGCAGTACTTC
j_gene: TRBJ2-3; v_gene: TRBV19; d_gene: NA; abundance: NA; CDR3aa: CASSIQGTDTQYF; CDR3nt: TGTGCCAGTAGTATACAGGGCACAGATACGCAGTATTTT
j_gene: TRBJ1-4; v_gene: TRBV30; d_gene: TRBD1; abundance: NA; CDR3aa: CAWSKGSGTGSEKLFF; CDR3nt: TGTGCCTGGAGTAAGGGATCCGGGACAGGGAGTGAAAAACTGTTTTTT
j_gene: TRBJ2-1; v_gene: TRBV10-3; d_gene: TRBD2; abundance: once; CDR3aa: CAISLTSGGAYEQFF; CDR3nt: TGTGCCATCAGTCTTACTAGCGGGGGGGCCTATGAGCAGTTCTTC
j_gene: TRBJ1-5; v_gene: TRBV6-5; d_gene: NA; abundance: few; CDR3aa: CASSPGRSHQPQHF; CDR3nt: TGTGCCAGCAGCCCCGGAAGGAGCCATCAGCCCCAGCATTTT
j_gene: TRBJ1-3; v_gene: TRBV10-3; d_gene: NA; abundance: NA; CDR3aa: CAIGAGDTIYF; CDR3nt: TGTGCCATTGGGGCAGGGGACACCATATATTTT
j_gene: TRBJ2-2; v_gene: TRBV30; d_gene: NA; abundance: NA; CDR3aa: CAWDGRAVPLELFF; CDR3nt: TGTGCCTGGGATGGGCGGGCAGTCCCGTTGGAGCTGTTTTTT
j_gene: TRBJ1-3; v_gene: TRBV4-1; d_gene: NA; abundance: few; CDR3aa: CASTPTATTASSGNTIYF; CDR3nt: TGCGCCAGCACGCCGACAGCTACAACTGCCAGCTCTGGAAACACCATATATTTT
j_gene: TRBJ1-1; v_gene: TRBV2; d_gene: NA; abundance: NA; CDR3aa: CASSEGNTEAFF; CDR3nt: TGTGCCAGCAGCGAGGGGAACACTGAAGCTTTCTTT
j_gene: TRBJ1-2; v_gene: TRBV7-9; d_gene: NA; abundance: NA; CDR3aa: CASSSASGAGRDGYTF; CDR3nt: TGTGCCAGCAGCTCGGCCAGCGGGGCAGGGAGGGATGGCTACACCTTC
j_gene: TRBJ2-5; v_gene: TRBV4-1; d_gene: TRBD2; abundance: once; CDR3aa: CASSQDRASGGAETQYF; CDR3nt: TGCGCCAGCAGCCAAGATCGGGCTAGCGGGGGGGCGGAGACCCAGTACTTC
j_gene: TRBJ2-7; v_gene: TRBV2; d_gene: TRBD2; abundance: NA; CDR3aa: CASSEAYSPSGSFEQYF; CDR3nt: TGTGCCAGCAGTGAAGCCTATAGCCCTAGCGGGAGTTTCGAGCAGTACTTC
j_gene: TRBJ2-2; v_gene: TRBV19; d_gene: TRBD1; abundance: NA; CDR3aa: CASIWTGGVTGELFF; CDR3nt: TGTGCCAGTATTTGGACAGGGGGCGTCACCGGGGAGCTGTTTTTT
j_gene: TRBJ2-4; v_gene: TRBV20-1; d_gene: TRBD1; abundance: NA; CDR3aa: CSARQGQLQYF; CDR3nt: TGCAGTGCCCGCCAGGGACAGCTTCAGTACTTC
j_gene: TRBJ2-7; v_gene: TRBV6-2/TRBV6-3; d_gene: NA; abundance: NA; CDR3aa: CASSRHQGRFRYEQYF; CDR3nt: TGTGCCAGCAGTCGTCATCAGGGTAGGTTCAGGTACGAGCAGTACTTC
j_gene: TRBJ1-1; v_gene: TRBV2; d_gene: NA; abundance: NA; CDR3aa: CASSSIGGRAFF; CDR3nt: TGTGCCAGCAGCAGCATAGGGGGAAGAGCTTTCTTT
j_gene: TRBJ2-1; v_gene: TRBV7-3; d_gene: NA; abundance: NA; CDR3aa: CASSWGRGSYNEQFF; CDR3nt: TGTGCCAGCAGCTGGGGGCGCGGGTCCTACAATGAGCAGTTCTTC
j_gene: TRBJ2-7; v_gene: TRBV11-3; d_gene: NA; abundance: NA; CDR3aa: CASSFTRGSSYEQYF; CDR3nt: TGTGCCAGCAGCTTCACGCGGGGTAGCTCCTACGAGCAGTACTTC
j_gene: TRBJ1-1; v_gene: TRBV20-1; d_gene: NA; abundance: NA; CDR3aa: CSARTGKGAFF; CDR3nt: TGCAGTGCAAGAACAGGGAAAGGAGCTTTCTTT
j_gene: TRBJ1-2; v_gene: TRBV4-2; d_gene: NA; abundance: NA; CDR3aa: CASSQDGGGYTF; CDR3nt: TGTGCCAGCAGCCAAGATGGCGGTGGCTACACCTTC
j_gene: TRBJ2-1; v_gene: TRBV9; d_gene: NA; abundance: NA; CDR3aa: CASSVSAGVTQFF; CDR3nt: TGTGCCAGCAGCGTGAGCGCAGGGGTCACGCAGTTCTTC
j_gene: TRBJ2-3; v_gene: TRBV7-9; d_gene: TRBD2; abundance: NA; CDR3aa: CASSLGRGGTDTQYF; CDR3nt: TGTGCCAGCAGCTTAGGGCGGGGGGGCACAGATACGCAGTATTTT
j_gene: TRBJ2-1; v_gene: TRBV25-1; d_gene: TRBD2; abundance: NA; CDR3aa: CASSTSGGGYNEQFF; CDR3nt: TGTGCCAGCAGTACTAGCGGGGGAGGATACAATGAGCAGTTCTTC
j_gene: TRBJ1-3; v_gene: TRBV13; d_gene: NA; abundance: NA; CDR3aa: CASSFFSSGNTIYF; CDR3nt: TGTGCCAGCAGCTTTTTCTCCTCTGGAAACACCATATATTTT
j_gene: TRBJ2-3; v_gene: TRBV3-1/TRBV3-2; d_gene: TRBD1; abundance: NA; CDR3aa: CASSFRQGKDTQYF; CDR3nt: TGTGCCAGCAGCTTTCGACAGGGGAAAGATACGCAGTATTTT
j_gene: TRBJ1-2; v_gene: TRBV11-2; d_gene: NA; abundance: NA; CDR3aa: CASSLEEGSYGYTF; CDR3nt: TGTGCCAGCAGCTTAGAGGAGGGGTCCTATGGCTACACCTTC
j_gene: TRBJ2-2; v_gene: TRBV5-1; d_gene: NA; abundance: NA; CDR3aa: CASSPGAGELFF; CDR3nt: TGCGCCAGCAGCCCAGGGGCCGGGGAGCTGTTTTTT